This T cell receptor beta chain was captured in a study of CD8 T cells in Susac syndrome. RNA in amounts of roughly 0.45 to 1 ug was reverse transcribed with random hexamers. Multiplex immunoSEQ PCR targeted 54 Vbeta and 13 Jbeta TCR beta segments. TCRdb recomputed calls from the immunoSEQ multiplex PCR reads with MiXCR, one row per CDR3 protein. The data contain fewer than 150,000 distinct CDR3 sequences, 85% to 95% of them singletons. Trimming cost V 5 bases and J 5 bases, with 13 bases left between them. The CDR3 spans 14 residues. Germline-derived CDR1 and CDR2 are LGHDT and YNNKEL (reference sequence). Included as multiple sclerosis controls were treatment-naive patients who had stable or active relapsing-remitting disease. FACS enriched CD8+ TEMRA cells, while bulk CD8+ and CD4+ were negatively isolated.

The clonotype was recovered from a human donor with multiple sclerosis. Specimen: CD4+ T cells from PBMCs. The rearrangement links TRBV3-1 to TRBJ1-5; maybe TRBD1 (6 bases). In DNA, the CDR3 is TGTGCCAGCAGCTCCACAGGGCACCATCAGCCCCAGCATTTT. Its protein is CASSSTGHHQPQHF.